This T cell receptor beta chain was profiled in a study of blood T cell repertoires in COVID-19. At the level of the study: Samples of COVID-19 (acute and convalescent) were obtained from the United States, Italy and Spain. PBMCs, B-cell-depleted T cells, or T cells were the source of the cDNA or gDNA that made up the material.

The germline V gene has CDR1 LNHDA and CDR2 SQIVND (reference sequence). This CDR3 is built from 15 residues. Trimming took off 5 bases at V and 6 bases at J, with 16 bases between the two ends. In the original workflow: Amplification from reference gene primers served as the basis for estimated nucleated cell counts. Generated by immunoSEQ multiplex PCR, the TCRdb table keeps only in-frame clones and is missing some. V and J calls plus clone size are reproduced from that table; the DNA served to infer D and trimming. The table shows 150,000 or so clones, with roughly 79% occurring only once. Sequenced sample: peripheral blood. The rearrangement links TRBV19 to TRBJ1-4; maybe TRBD1 (5 bases). The TCR originated in an elderly woman with acute or convalescent COVID-19. The CDR3 loop reads CASSPLAGRDEKLFF. CDR3 nucleotides: TGTGCCAGTAGTCCCTTGGCAGGCAGGGATGAAAAACTGTTTTTT.